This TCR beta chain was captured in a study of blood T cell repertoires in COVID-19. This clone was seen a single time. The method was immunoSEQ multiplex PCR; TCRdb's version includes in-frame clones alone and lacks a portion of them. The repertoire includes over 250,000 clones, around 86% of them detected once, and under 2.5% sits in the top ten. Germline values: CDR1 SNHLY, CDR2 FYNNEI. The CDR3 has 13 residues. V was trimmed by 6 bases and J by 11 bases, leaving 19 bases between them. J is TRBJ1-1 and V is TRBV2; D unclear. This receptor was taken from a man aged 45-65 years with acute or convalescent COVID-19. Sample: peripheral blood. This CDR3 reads CASRREGLNGAFF. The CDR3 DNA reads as TGTGCCAGCAGGAGGGAGGGCTTGAATGGGGCTTTCTTT.